These 32 T cell receptor beta chains were all obtained from the same sample, sequenced in a study of blood T cell repertoires in COVID-19. Produced via immunoSEQ multiplex PCR; TCRdb's table is partial and in-frame only. The repertoire holds about 400,000 clones, with nearly 90% as singletons. The specimen sequenced was PBMCs or T cells enriched from blood (not recorded which). The receptors were gathered from a woman younger than 30 with acute COVID-19.

The chain couples TRBV7-2 to TRBJ2-2; the D gene is possibly TRBD1 (5 bases). CDR3 length equals 13 residues. Germline V CDR1 and CDR2: SGHTA, FQGNSA. Trimming removed 5 bases from V and 8 bases from J, with 12 bases in between. The CDR3 coding sequence is TGTGCCAGCAGCCCCGCAGGGTGGGGGGAGCTGTTTTTT. It codes for CASSPAGWGELFF.

The sample holds one count of this clone. The chain recombines TRBV21-1 with TRBJ2-3; the table calls TRBD1, which could not be checked here. TRBV21-1 is marked as a pseudogene. The CDR3 runs 16 residues. Here the CDR3 reads CASSKKKGQTTDTQYF. The CDR3 bases are TGTGCCAGCAGCAAAAAAAAGGGACAGACCACAGATACGCAGTATTTT.

This clone was detected only once. Within the sample, other DNA sequences also encode this same CDR3. The DNA of the CDR3 is TGTGCCAGCTCGCCTCGAACAGGGCAGAACACTGAAGCTTTCTTT. Residues: CASSPRTGQNTEAFF. The V and J genes are TRBV18 and TRBJ1-1; D possibly corresponds to TRBD1 (6 bases). The CDR3 has 15 residues. The germline V gene encodes CDR1 KGHSH and CDR2 LQKENI. V shed 6 bases and J shed 1 base, with 15 bases lying between them. Drawing the rest from reference TRBV18 and TRBJ1-1, the complete variable domain is NAGVMQNPRHLVRRRGQEARLRCSPMKGHSHVYWYRQLPEEGLKFMVYLQKENIIDESGMPKERFSAEFPKEGPSILRIQQVVRGDSAAYFCASSPRTGQNTEAFFGQGTRLTVV.

V and J are TRBV4-1 and TRBJ2-1; 13 bases line up with TRBD2. Trimming cost V 1 base and J 12 bases; bases outside gene matches: 12. There are 17 residues in the CDR3. CDR1 and CDR2 (germline): MGHRA, YSYEKL. CDR3 in amino acids: CASSQAFTSGRVLRQFF. CDR3 nucleotide sequence: TGCGCCAGCAGCCAAGCCTTTACTAGCGGGAGGGTCTTAAGGCAGTTCTTC.

In this sample, this clone turned up a few times. The rearrangement links TRBV29-1 to TRBJ1-2; TRBD1 is a possible D gene (6 bases). The CDR3 contains 12 residues. The germline CDR1 and CDR2 sequences are SQVTM and ANQGSEA. V gave up 7 bases and J gave up 6 bases, with 15 bases separating them. The CDR3 region has the DNA TGCAGCGCTGCCCACGAGGGGGATGGCTACACCTTC. The encoded protein is CSAAHEGDGYTF.

The rearrangement links TRBV5-1 to TRBJ2-7, with D possibly being TRBD2 (5 bases). This CDR3 region has 11 residues. With 0 bases removed from V and 7 bases from J, the gap between germline ends came to 5 bases. In germline, CDR1 is SGHRS, CDR2 YFSETQ. CDR3 nucleotides: TGCGCCAGCAGCTTGGGGAGGGAGCAGTACTTC. Translation gives CASSLGREQYF.

The V and J genes are TRBV28 and TRBJ2-7, with a weak D call TRBD1 (7 bases). This CDR3 region has 14 residues. Trimming took 6 bases from V and 4 from J, leaving 16 bases between them. Germline V gene lookup returns CDR1 MDHEN and CDR2 SYDVKM. CDR3 in amino acids: CASRVAGQIYEQYF. CDR3 sequence (DNA): TGTGCCAGCAGGGTCGCGGGACAGATTTACGAGCAGTACTTC.

The chain uses TRBV5-1 and TRBJ2-5, with 8 nucleotides matching TRBD1. V lost 6 bases, J lost 2 bases, and 6 bases stayed unmatched. The CDR3 runs 14 residues. The V gene's germline CDR1 is SGHRS and CDR2 YFSETQ. The CDR3 DNA sequence: TGCGCCAGCACCCTCGACAGGGGTCAAGAGACCCAGTACTTC. Protein product: CASTLDRGQETQYF. The variable domain in full, with the rest retrieved from reference TRBV5-1 and TRBJ2-5, is KAGVTQTPRYLIKTRGQQVTLSCSPISGHRSVSWYQQTPGQGLQFLFEYFSETQRNKGNFPGRFSGRQFSNSRSEMNVSTLELGDSALYLCASTLDRGQETQYFGPGTRLLVL.

This rearrangement joins TRBV20-1 to TRBJ1-1; 8 bases match TRBD1. The CDR3 extends over 13 amino acids. The V gene end was trimmed by 3 bases and the J gene end by 5 bases; junction bases not matched to a gene: 5. Germline CDR1 and CDR2: DFQATT and SNEGSKA (reference sequence). CDR3 region: CSASGRGLTEAFF. CDR3 DNA: TGCAGTGCTAGTGGCAGGGGGCTGACTGAAGCTTTCTTT.

V and J are TRBV29-1 and TRBJ1-3; possibly TRBD1 for D (6 bases). V gave up 5 bases and J gave up 0 bases, with 8 bases separating them. The germline CDR1 and CDR2 sequences are SQVTM and ANQGSEA. The CDR3 has 13 residues. CDR3 in DNA: TGCAGCGTTCGCAGGGGCTCTGGAAACACCATATATTTT. Protein: CSVRRGSGNTIYF.

This chain joins TRBV6-5 and TRBJ1-2; a weak D match, TRBD1 (5 bases). The ends were cut back, 0 bases at V and 7 bases at J, with 15 bases in the middle. CDR3 length equals 15 residues. CDR1 is MNHEY, CDR2 SVGAGI, per germline. CDR3 in DNA: TGTGCCAGCAGTTACTCCATCGGCGGGGGACGTGGCTACACCTTC. Translation: CASSYSIGGGRGYTF.

This chain links TRBV7-9 with TRBJ1-1, with 7 bases matching TRBD1. Trimming took 6 bases from V and 0 from J; bases not matched to a gene: 7. Germline CDR1 reads SEHNR; CDR2 reads FQNEAQ (reference sequence). CDR3 length equals 15 residues. CDR3 in amino acids: CASRLTGVVNTEAFF. CDR3 DNA sequence: TGTGCCAGCAGACTCACAGGGGTGGTGAACACTGAAGCTTTCTTT.

V usage is TRBV27 and J usage is TRBJ2-5, with 7 positions matching TRBD1. CDR3 length: 12 residues. V was clipped by 4 bases and J by 4 bases; unmatched bases: 0. CDR1 is MNHEY and CDR2 is SMNVEV in the germline V gene (reference sequence). Written as DNA, the CDR3 is TGTGCCAGCAGTTACAGGGGAGAGACCCAGTACTTC. It yields the protein CASSYRGETQYF.

V gene TRBV28 combines with J gene TRBJ2-5; TRBD1 matches at 12 bases. V trimming: 3 bases; J trimming: 5 bases; junction bases outside the gene matches: 4. In germline, CDR1 is MDHEN, CDR2 SYDVKM. The CDR3 sequence is 15 residues long. This CDR3 reads CASSFGTGGLETQYF. In nucleotides, the CDR3 is TGTGCCAGCAGTTTCGGGACAGGGGGCCTTGAGACCCAGTACTTC.

V gene TRBV3-1 (or the pseudogene TRBV3-2) combines with J gene TRBJ2-5; TRBD1 matches at 8 bases. The germline CDR1 and CDR2 sequences are LGHDT and YNNKEL (reference sequence). CDR3 length: 16 amino acids. With V trimmed by 4 bases and J by 1 base, 8 bases remained unmatched. CDR3 amino acids: CASSPGTGVSQETQYF. In DNA form, the CDR3 reads TGTGCCAGCAGCCCCGGGACAGGTGTTTCCCAAGAGACCCAGTACTTC.

The chain couples TRBV2 to TRBJ2-7, with a possible D match to TRBD1 (6 bases). The V end was cut by 7 bases, the J end by 7 bases, with 23 bases between. Per germline, CDR1 SNHLY and CDR2 FYNNEI. CDR3 length equals 15 residues. CDR3 protein: CASTGDTWSSGEQYF. The CDR3 nucleotides read TGTGCCAGCACTGGGGACACATGGTCCTCGGGGGAGCAGTACTTC.

CDR3 amino acids: CASSSGQPNTEAFF. The CDR3 DNA sequence: TGTGCCAGCAGCTCTGGACAGCCGAACACTGAAGCTTTCTTT. The chain combines TRBV6-2 or TRBV6-3 with TRBJ1-1; D might be TRBD1 (6 bases). V was pared by 6 bases and J by 1 base, with 12 bases between. From germline, CDR1 is MNHEY and CDR2 SVGEGT. The CDR3 loop spans 14 amino acids.

This rearrangement joins TRBV9 to TRBJ1-2; maybe TRBD1 (6 bases). The CDR3 totals 16 residues. V was trimmed by 0 bases and J by 4 bases, leaving 16 bases between them. Germline assignment: CDR1 SGDLS and CDR2 YYNGEE. The CDR3, as DNA: TGTGCCAGCAGCGTAGATACAGGGAAAAATCTCTATGGCTACACCTTC. It codes for CASSVDTGKNLYGYTF. The complete variable domain, with remaining parts taken from reference TRBV9 and TRBJ1-2, reads DSGVTQTPKHLITATGQRVTLRCSPRSGDLSVYWYQQSLDQGLQFLIQYYNGEERAKGNILERFSAQQFPDLHSELNLSSLELGDSALYFCASSVDTGKNLYGYTFGSGTRLTVV.

The gene calls are TRBV4-2 and TRBJ2-7; 15 bases align to TRBD2. The germline V gene has CDR1 LGHNA and CDR2 YNFKEQ. The CDR3 has 17 amino acids. V lost 0 bases, J lost 4 bases, and 4 bases stayed unmatched. CDR3 residues: CASSQEGGTSGGYEQYF. CDR3 nucleotides: TGTGCCAGCAGCCAAGAAGGTGGGACTAGCGGGGGGTACGAGCAGTACTTC.

This clone has only a few counts. The chain has TRBV6-6 and TRBJ2-5; 7 bases align to TRBD1. CDR1 is MNHNY and CDR2 is SVGAGI in the germline V gene (reference sequence). With V trimmed by 2 bases and J by 1 base, 1 base remained unmatched. This CDR3 is built from 14 residues. In DNA, the CDR3 is TGTGCCAGCAGTTACGGGACAGCCCAAGAGACCCAGTACTTC. Protein sequence: CASSYGTAQETQYF.

The chain couples TRBV3-1 (or the pseudogene TRBV3-2) to TRBJ1-2; D is unresolved. Per germline, CDR1 LGHDT and CDR2 YNNKEL (reference sequence). CDR3 size: 13 residues. Trimming took off 5 bases at V and 2 bases at J, with 9 bases between the two ends. CDR3 in DNA: TGTGCCAGCAGCTTTACAGAAAACTATGGCTACACCTTC. Residues: CASSFTENYGYTF.

The CDR3, as DNA: TGTGCCAGCAGCCTTGGCCGACAGGCCTATGGCTACACCTTC. This translates into CASSLGRQAYGYTF. This chain uses TRBV2 with TRBJ1-2, with D perhaps TRBD1 (6 bases). The germline gives CDR1 SNHLY, CDR2 FYNNEI. Trimming took off 6 bases at V and 4 bases at J, with 15 bases between the two ends. The CDR3 contains 14 residues. The whole variable domain, filled in from reference TRBV2 and TRBJ1-2, reads EPEVTQTPSHQVTQMGQEVILRCVPISNHLYFYWYRQILGQKVEFLVSFYNNEISEKSEIFDDQFSVERPDGSNFTLKIRSTKLEDSAMYFCASSLGRQAYGYTFGSGTRLTVV.

The gene calls are TRBV27 and TRBJ2-1, with no clear D. The CDR3 extends over 11 amino acids. Germline CDR1 reads MNHEY; CDR2 reads SMNVEV (reference sequence). V was clipped by 9 bases and J by 12 bases, with 15 bases between them. The CDR3 loop is CASRLDVTQFF. The DNA of the CDR3 is TGTGCCAGTCGACTTGACGTTACGCAGTTCTTC.

The chain carries TRBV11-2 and TRBJ2-5; 8 positions match TRBD2. The CDR3 is 13 amino acids. J gave up 0 bases and V 9 bases, and 3 bases lay outside the gene matches. The V gene's germline CDR1 is SGHAT and CDR2 FQNNGV. CDR3 nucleotides: TGTGCCAGTAAAGCGGGGGACCAAGAGACCCAGTACTTC. This codes for CASKAGDQETQYF.

The genes are TRBV7-2 and TRBJ2-7, with D maybe TRBD1 (5 bases). Trimming left V 6 bases short and J 3 bases short, with 9 bases between. This CDR3 has 12 amino acids. CDR1 and CDR2 (germline): SGHTA, FQGNSA. Here the CDR3 DNA reads TGTGCCAGCAGTAAGGGGCACTACGAGCAGTACTTC. It codes for CASSKGHYEQYF.

The chain recombines TRBV7-8 with TRBJ2-1, with TRBD1 matching over 8 bases. The length of the CDR3 is 16 residues. Looked up from germline, CDR1 is SGHVS and CDR2 is FQNEAQ. Unmatched junction bases numbered 4, after V lost 1 base and J lost 2 bases. The CDR3 DNA follows: TGTGCCAGCAGCTTAGAGGGACAGGTCACCTACAATGAGCAGTTCTTC. It codes for CASSLEGQVTYNEQFF.

This chain connects TRBV19 to TRBJ2-1; maybe TRBD2 (6 bases). V was pared by 3 bases and J by 4 bases, with 16 bases between. This CDR3 comprises 16 residues. From germline, CDR1 is LNHDA and CDR2 SQIVND (reference sequence). In nucleotides, the CDR3 is TGTGCCAGTAGTATCCTCGTAGGGACTGCTTACAATGAGCAGTTCTTC. Protein: CASSILVGTAYNEQFF.

The chain recombines TRBV5-4 with TRBJ2-7; 11 bases are shared with TRBD1. This CDR3 spans 15 amino acids. V lost 4 bases to trimming and J lost 3 bases; unmatched junction nucleotides: 6. Germline V lookup: CDR1 SGHNT, CDR2 YYREEE (reference sequence). The CDR3 here is CASSRSGTGGYEQYF. The CDR3, as DNA: TGTGCCAGCAGCAGATCCGGGACAGGGGGCTACGAGCAGTACTTC.

The rearrangement joins TRBV5-1 to TRBJ2-5; 14 positions match TRBD2. The V segment lost 9 bases and the J segment 0 bases; nucleotides outside the gene matches: 13. The CDR3 has 18 residues. The germline V gene has CDR1 SGHRS and CDR2 YFSETQ. This CDR3 reads CATSHGLAGGPYQETQYF. The CDR3 bases are TGCGCCACTAGCCACGGACTAGCGGGGGGTCCGTACCAAGAGACCCAGTACTTC. The whole variable domain, filled in from reference TRBV5-1 and TRBJ2-5, reads KAGVTQTPRYLIKTRGQQVTLSCSPISGHRSVSWYQQTPGQGLQFLFEYFSETQRNKGNFPGRFSGRQFSNSRSEMNVSTLELGDSALYLCATSHGLAGGPYQETQYFGPGTRLLVL.

This rearrangement joins TRBV21-1 to TRBJ1-2. TRBV21-1 is deemed a pseudogene. This CDR3 region has 14 residues. This CDR3 reads CASSKLCLYYGYTF. In nucleotides, the CDR3 is TGTGCCAGCAGCAAACTGTGTCTGTACTATGGCTACACCTTC.

The V and J genes are TRBV27 and TRBJ2-1; weak D call: TRBD2 (5 bases). Between the trimmed V and J ends, which lost 3 bases and 9 bases, there was a span of 12 bases. This CDR3 has 13 amino acids. Germline V lookup: CDR1 MNHEY, CDR2 SMNVEV (reference sequence). CDR3 loop: CASSLRGKSEQFF. In nucleotides, the CDR3 is TGTGCCAGCAGTTTGAGAGGGAAGAGTGAGCAGTTCTTC.

The chain recombines TRBV6-5 with TRBJ2-5, with a weak D call TRBD1 (6 bases). Germline V gene lookup returns CDR1 MNHEY and CDR2 SVGAGI. The CDR3 covers 13 residues. V gave up 6 bases and J gave up 5 bases, with 13 bases separating them. Written as DNA, the CDR3 is TGTGCCAGCAGGCCCCTGGGGGCTGAGACCCAGTACTTC. Its protein is CASRPLGAETQYF.